This is a list of T cell receptor beta chains from one sample in a study of shared clonotypes between healthy human individuals. Clones were sequenced by immunoSEQ multiplex PCR, and TCRdb holds only the in-frame ones, with some missing. The sample shows 2 million to 3 million clones, approximately 90% of them seen only once. Sequenced: naive CD4+ T cells sorted from blood. These receptors all come from a young man in good health. Both conserved end residues are part of each CDR3. Fields, in order: J gene, clone size, D gene, V gene, CDR3 protein, CDR3 DNA. The D gene is left open where the match is weak. Rows give clone size only sometimes, using once, few, many, or a class for an expanded clone.

TRBJ2-5 | NA | NA | TRBV18 | CASSPLSGRETQYF | TGTGCCAGCTCACCTCTCTCAGGGCGAGAGACCCAGTACTTC
TRBJ2-5 | NA | NA | TRBV10-3 | CAISPNQETQYF | TGTGCCATCAGTCCTAACCAAGAGACCCAGTACTTC
TRBJ2-3 | once | TRBD2 | TRBV9 | CASSVGLASSTDTQYF | TGTGCCAGCAGCGTAGGACTAGCGTCCAGCACAGATACGCAGTATTTT
TRBJ2-3 | once | NA | TRBV7-6 | CASSYRTAYTDTQYF | TGTGCCAGCAGCTACCGGACAGCCTACACAGATACGCAGTATTTT
TRBJ2-7 | once | TRBD1 | TRBV7-9 | CASSLGQGVGLGYEQYF | TGTGCCAGCAGCCTGGGACAGGGGGTCGGATTAGGGTACGAGCAGTACTTC
TRBJ1-2 | NA | NA | TRBV6-5 | CASSYDRANYGYTF | TGTGCCAGCAGTTACGATAGAGCTAACTATGGCTACACCTTC
TRBJ2-1 | NA | NA | TRBV9 | CASSVGGGISYNEQFF | TGTGCCAGCAGCGTAGGGGGCGGGATTTCCTACAATGAGCAGTTCTTC
TRBJ2-1 | NA | NA | TRBV7-5 | CARLRSGEDEQFF | TGTGCCAGGCTCAGAAGTGGGGAAGACGAGCAGTTCTTC
TRBJ2-3 | NA | TRBD2 | TRBV12-5 | CASGLAPGQGRGGRTPDTQYF | TGTGCTAGTGGCCTAGCTCCCGGCCAGGGACGGGGCGGGAGGACCCCAGATACGCAGTATTTT
TRBJ1-4 | once | NA | TRBV7-2 | CASSSPFPRTTNEKLFF | TGTGCCAGCAGCTCCCCCTTCCCCAGGACAACTAATGAAAAACTGTTTTTT
TRBJ2-1 | NA | TRBD2 | TRBV11-3 | CASSLDGTSGSNEQFF | TGTGCCAGCAGCTTAGATGGGACTAGCGGGAGTAATGAGCAGTTCTTC
TRBJ2-6 | NA | NA | TRBV18 | CASSPSLTGANVLTF | TGTGCCAGCTCACCATCCCTCACTGGGGCCAACGTCCTGACTTTC
TRBJ2-2 | NA | NA | TRBV10-1 | CASTRDIAVGELFF | TGCGCCAGCACCCGAGATATAGCCGTCGGGGAGCTGTTTTTT
TRBJ1-2 | once | NA | TRBV5-1 | CASSPAQEGYGYTF | TGCGCCAGCAGCCCCGCCCAGGAGGGCTATGGCTACACCTTC
TRBJ2-7 | NA | NA | TRBV6-1 | CASRKTYEQYF | TGTGCCAGCAGGAAAACCTACGAGCAGTACTTC
TRBJ1-2 | NA | NA | TRBV28 | CASSPHPGQGGYGYTF | TGTGCCAGCAGTCCACACCCGGGGCAGGGAGGTTACGGCTACACCTTC
TRBJ2-1 | NA | NA | TRBV5-6 | CASSLHSILALYNEQFF | TGTGCCAGCAGCTTGCATTCAATACTAGCCCTCTACAATGAGCAGTTCTTC
TRBJ1-1 | NA | NA | TRBV25-1 | CASRGPNSGKAFF | TGTGCCAGCAGGGGCCCTAACTCGGGGAAAGCTTTCTTT
TRBJ1-5 | NA | TRBD1 | TRBV19 | CASSTTGGGQPQHF | TGTGCCAGTAGTACGACAGGGGGCGGACAGCCCCAGCATTTT
TRBJ2-3 | once | NA | TRBV6-6 | CASSYQGLSTDTQYF | TGTGCCAGCAGTTACCAGGGGCTGAGCACAGATACGCAGTATTTT
TRBJ2-3 | NA | NA | TRBV28 | CASKGGSGTQYF | TGTGCCAGCAAGGGGGGGAGTGGTACGCAGTATTTT
TRBJ2-3 | NA | TRBD1 | TRBV5-1 | CASSLEGQGFDTQYF | TGCGCCAGCAGCTTGGAGGGACAGGGTTTCGATACGCAGTATTTT
TRBJ1-2 | NA | NA | TRBV10-3 | CAISERTNYGYTF | TGTGCCATCAGTGAGAGGACCAACTATGGCTACACCTTC
TRBJ2-3 | NA | TRBD1 | TRBV18 | CASSSTGGPQYF | TGTGCCAGCTCATCCACAGGGGGGCCGCAGTATTTT
TRBJ2-5 | NA | NA | TRBV5-4 | CASSGLPGVRETQYF | TGTGCCAGCAGCGGACTACCAGGGGTAAGGGAGACCCAGTACTTC
TRBJ2-5 | NA | NA | TRBV5-1 | CASRRGNQETQYF | TGCGCCAGCCGTAGGGGGAATCAGGAGACCCAGTACTTC
TRBJ2-1 | NA | TRBD2 | TRBV9 | CASSAEGLAGGGIEQFF | TGTGCCAGCAGCGCTGAGGGACTAGCGGGGGGCGGCATTGAGCAGTTCTTC
TRBJ1-5 | NA | NA | TRBV5-8 | CASSLPGAQPQHF | TGTGCCAGCAGCCTTCCCGGAGCTCAGCCCCAGCATTTT
TRBJ1-6 | NA | NA | TRBV9 | CASSVDENRGSYNSPLHF | TGTGCCAGCAGCGTAGACGAGAACCGAGGCTCCTATAATTCACCCCTCCACTTT
TRBJ1-1 | NA | NA | TRBV9 | CASSVVGERGEAFF | TGTGCCAGCAGCGTAGTGGGGGAAAGAGGTGAAGCTTTCTTT
TRBJ2-7 | NA | NA | TRBV5-4 | CASSFSSSYEQYF | TGTGCCAGCAGCTTCTCCAGCTCCTACGAGCAGTACTTC
TRBJ2-7 | NA | TRBD1 | TRBV11-2 | CASSLKWDRFYEQYF | TGTGCCAGCAGCTTAAAGTGGGACAGATTCTACGAGCAGTACTTC
TRBJ1-5 | few | NA | TRBV6-1 | CASSEFVGGLYQPQHF | TGTGCCAGCAGTGAATTTGTAGGGGGTTTGTATCAGCCCCAGCATTTT
TRBJ2-7 | once | NA | TRBV28 | CASGPPGTGANEQYF | TGTGCCAGCGGGCCGCCGGGGACTGGGGCCAACGAGCAGTACTTC
TRBJ1-2 | NA | TRBD1 | TRBV5-6 | CASSPRTGASYGYTF | TGTGCCAGCAGCCCGAGGACAGGGGCTTCCTATGGCTACACCTTC
TRBJ2-3 | NA | TRBD2 | TRBV30 | CAWASGNTDTQYF | TGTGCCTGGGCGAGCGGGAACACAGATACGCAGTATTTT
TRBJ2-1 | NA | NA | TRBV18 | CASSPPGARVSGEQFF | TGTGCCAGCTCACCACCGGGGGCGAGAGTTTCCGGTGAGCAGTTCTTC
TRBJ1-5 | NA | TRBD1 | TRBV19 | CASSIADRGIKGQPQHF | TGTGCCAGTAGTATAGCCGACAGGGGCATCAAGGGCCAGCCCCAGCATTTT
TRBJ1-5 | NA | NA | TRBV23-1 | CASRPDSSNQPQHF | TGCGCCAGCAGACCCGACAGTTCCAATCAGCCCCAGCATTTT
TRBJ2-1 | NA | TRBD2 | TRBV13 | CASSSLAGGSYNEQFF | TGTGCCAGCAGCTCCCTAGCGGGAGGGTCCTACAATGAGCAGTTCTTC
TRBJ2-1 | NA | NA | TRBV6-5 | CASSYSLAGFNEQFF | TGTGCCAGCAGTTACTCATTAGCTGGGTTCAATGAGCAGTTCTTC
TRBJ2-2 | NA | TRBD2 | TRBV5-1 | CASSLPPSGANTGELFF | TGCGCCAGCAGCCTTCCTCCTAGCGGGGCGAACACCGGGGAGCTGTTTTTT
TRBJ2-2 | NA | TRBD1 | TRBV6-1 | CASSGAGGNTGELFF | TGTGCCAGCAGTGGGGCAGGGGGCAACACCGGGGAGCTGTTTTTT
TRBJ2-1 | NA | TRBD2 | TRBV7-9 | CASSLLAGALNEQFF | TGTGCCAGCAGCTTATTAGCGGGAGCATTGAATGAGCAGTTCTTC
TRBJ1-1 | NA | TRBD1 | TRBV4-1 | CASRGNRGLSSTEAFF | TGCGCCAGCAGGGGGAACAGGGGGCTTAGTAGCACTGAAGCTTTCTTT
TRBJ2-3 | NA | TRBD2 | TRBV19 | CASSPGGVTDTQYF | TGTGCCAGTAGTCCCGGGGGGGTCACAGATACGCAGTATTTT
TRBJ2-7 | NA | TRBD1 | TRBV7-9 | CASSLTGPQDEQYF | TGTGCCAGCAGCTTGACAGGGCCCCAAGACGAGCAGTACTTC
TRBJ2-6 | NA | NA | TRBV27 | CASSSYSGANVLTF | TGTGCCAGCAGTTCCTATTCTGGGGCCAACGTCCTGACTTTC